The clone carrying this T cell receptor beta chain has ten or more counts. The antigen is undetermined. The authors prepared the TCRbeta library with unique molecular identifiers. TCRdb re-called the PCR reads through MiXCR, storing one row per CDR3 protein. The sample has about 300,000 distinct CDR3 sequences; 7.5% to 9% are singletons. The source of the sample is a study of T-cell reconstitution after alpha-beta-depleted transplantation in children. CDR1 is MDHEN and CDR2 is SYDVKM in the germline V gene. The CDR3 is 13 residues long. V shed 6 bases and J shed 3 bases, with 10 bases lying between them. Findings of the study overall: From newly produced T cells came most of the T-cell counts and diversity one year after transplant. Expanded graft clones, several hundred of them, were reportedly the source of alpha-beta T cells about two months after transplant. Where some patients showed high TCRbeta diversity at day 60, it came from recipient T cells and thymic progenitors that had survived.

This TCR came from a female patient aged 2-9 years who had a stem cell transplant for Fanconi anemia, so the T cells may come from the graft donor. V is TRBV28 and J is TRBJ2-3, with D possibly matching TRBD1 (5 bases). The sample was peripheral blood, taken 360 days after TCRalphabeta/CD19-depleted stem cell transplant. This CDR3 is CASRLSGTDTQYF. CDR3 sequence (DNA): TGTGCCAGCAGACTATCAGGGACAGATACGCAGTATTTT.